The next 9 T cell receptor beta chains were all read from a single sample in a study of cytomegalovirus exposure and HLA in healthy donors. PCR employed 60 Vbeta and 13 Jbeta primers. Produced via immunoSEQ multiplex PCR; TCRdb's table is partial and in-frame only. The sample records approximately 170,000 clones, roughly four fifths being singletons. The sample consisted of PBMCs. The receptor set was obtained from a woman aged 25 to 39 in good health and CMV-seropositive.

The CDR3 is CAIKPGDRGAEAFF. CDR3 DNA sequence: TGTGCCATCAAGCCGGGTGACAGGGGCGCTGAAGCTTTCTTT. This chain uses TRBV10-3 with TRBJ1-1, with TRBD1 matching 8 bases. The CDR3 runs 14 residues. V was clipped by 7 bases and J by 6 bases; unmatched bases: 10. Germline assignment: CDR1 ENHRY and CDR2 SYGVKD.

The rearrangement uses TRBV10-3 and TRBJ2-1; 10 bases agree with TRBD1. V trimming: 10 bases; J trimming: 6 bases; junction bases outside the gene matches: 3. The CDR3 loop spans 12 amino acids. Germline values: CDR1 ENHRY, CDR2 SYGVKD. The CDR3 nucleotides are TGTGCCACCTGGACAGGGGGCAATGAGCAGTTCTTC. As protein: CATWTGGNEQFF.

This sequence joins TRBV29-1 and TRBJ2-7; 8 bases align to TRBD1. This CDR3 has 14 amino acids. V trimming: 2 bases; J trimming: 3 bases; junction bases outside the gene matches: 6. Germline values: CDR1 SQVTM, CDR2 ANQGSEA. CDR3 protein: CSVESWTGFYEQYF. The DNA for the CDR3 is TGCAGCGTTGAATCTTGGACAGGGTTCTACGAGCAGTACTTC.

The chain recombines TRBV4-1 with TRBJ2-1; 8 bases are a match to TRBD2. V dropped 2 bases and J dropped 5; count of bases not matched to a gene: 8. There are 16 residues in the CDR3. Germline lookup yields CDR1 MGHRA and CDR2 YSYEKL. In DNA form, the CDR3 reads TGCGCCAGCAGCCAACCTCTAGCGGGCTTGGACAATGAGCAGTTCTTC. Translation: CASSQPLAGLDNEQFF.

This sequence joins TRBV19 and TRBJ2-7; D might be TRBD1 (6 bases). This CDR3 is 13 amino acids long. The germline V gene encodes CDR1 LNHDA and CDR2 SQIVND (reference sequence). V lost 3 bases and J 2 bases, leaving 8 bases between the germline ends. CDR3 DNA: TGTGCCAGTAGTATCAGGGGACCCTACGAGCAGTACTTC. Its translation: CASSIRGPYEQYF.

The chain joins TRBV19 to TRBJ1-5, with TRBD1 as a possible D gene (5 bases). The V gene's germline CDR1 is LNHDA and CDR2 SQIVND (reference sequence). Trimming left V 7 bases short and J 1 base short, with 20 bases between. CDR3 length: 17 amino acids. This CDR3 reads CASTAEIGVRSNQPQHF. CDR3 nucleotide sequence: TGTGCCAGTACCGCCGAAATAGGGGTTAGGAGCAATCAGCCCCAGCATTTT.

This clone was seen only a few times. V is TRBV27 and J is TRBJ1-4; TRBD1 might be the D (6 bases). This CDR3 comprises 15 residues. V gave up 2 bases and J gave up 7 bases, with 14 bases separating them. Per the germline V gene, CDR1 is MNHEY and CDR2 is SMNVEV (reference sequence). Here the CDR3 reads CASSLTQGWSEKLFF. The CDR3 DNA is TGTGCCAGCAGTTTAACACAGGGTTGGAGTGAAAAACTGTTTTTT.

The chain links TRBV7-9 to TRBJ2-5, with 11 nucleotides matching TRBD2. The CDR3 spans 15 residues. V dropped 5 bases and J dropped 3; count of bases not matched to a gene: 5. In germline, CDR1 is SEHNR, CDR2 FQNEAQ (reference sequence). The CDR3, as DNA: TGTGCCAGCAGCACACCGGGACTAGCGGAAGAGACCCAGTACTTC. This codes for CASSTPGLAEETQYF.

This chain uses TRBV13 with TRBJ1-2; 7 bases map to TRBD1. The CDR3 spans 14 residues. Trimming removed 0 bases from V and 6 bases from J; junction bases left unmatched: 4. Germline V gene sequence: CDR1 PRHDT, CDR2 FYEKMQ (reference sequence). The CDR3 sequence is CASSLGQGGNGYTF. DNA of the CDR3: TGTGCCAGCAGCTTAGGCCAAGGGGGCAATGGCTACACCTTC.